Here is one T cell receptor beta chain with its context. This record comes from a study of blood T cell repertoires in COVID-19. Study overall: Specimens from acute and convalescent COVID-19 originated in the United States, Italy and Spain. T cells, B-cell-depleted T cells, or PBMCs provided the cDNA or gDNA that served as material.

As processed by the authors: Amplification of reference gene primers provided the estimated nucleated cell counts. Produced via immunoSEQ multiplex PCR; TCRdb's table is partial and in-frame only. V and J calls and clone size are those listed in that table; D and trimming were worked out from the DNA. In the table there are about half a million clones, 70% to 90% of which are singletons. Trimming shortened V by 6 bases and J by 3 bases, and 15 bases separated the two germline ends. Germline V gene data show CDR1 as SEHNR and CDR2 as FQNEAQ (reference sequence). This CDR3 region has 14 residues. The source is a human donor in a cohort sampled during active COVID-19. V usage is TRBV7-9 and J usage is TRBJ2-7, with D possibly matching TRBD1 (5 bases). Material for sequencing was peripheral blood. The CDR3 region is CASSSSTAFYEQYF. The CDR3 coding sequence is TGTGCCAGCAGTTCCTCGACAGCATTCTACGAGCAGTACTTC. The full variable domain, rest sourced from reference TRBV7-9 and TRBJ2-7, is DTGVSQNPRHKITKRGQNVTFRCDPISEHNRLYWYRQTLGQGPEFLTYFQNEAQLEKSRLLSDRFSAERPKGSFSTLEIQRTEQGDSAMYLCASSSSTAFYEQYFGPGTRLTVT.